The TCR beta chain under discussion was sequenced for a study of blood T cell repertoires in COVID-19. Across the whole study: The cDNA or gDNA used as material had been derived from T cells, B-cell-depleted T cells, or PBMCs.

Method: immunoSEQ multiplex PCR; TCRdb's copy keeps in-frame clones and lacks some. In the table there are hundreds of thousands of clones, 75% to 85% of which are singletons. The origin of this receptor is a man aged 45 to 65 with COVID-19, enrolled during active disease. The sample comprised peripheral blood.

The CDR3 nucleotides are TGCAGCGTTGCGCGGGGCCCGAACACCGGGGAGCTGTTTTTT. It is translated as CSVARGPNTGELFF. J is TRBJ2-2 and V is TRBV29-1; the D gene is possibly TRBD2 (6 bases). This CDR3 contains 14 residues. CDR1 and CDR2 (germline): SQVTM, ANQGSEA. V was pared by 4 bases and J by 0 bases, with 9 bases between.